The 15 T cell receptor beta chains listed next were all sequenced from one sample in a study of T cell responses to AZD1222 COVID-19 vaccine. The protocol was immunoSEQ multiplex PCR, while the TCRdb copy is restricted to in-frame clones and leaves out a portion. The sample lists about 130,000 clones, over 85% occurring once. Sequenced here: peripheral blood, sampled on day 0 of AZD1222 vaccination. Receptor source: an adult in good health.

This rearrangement joins TRBV27 to TRBJ1-2; weak D call: TRBD1 (6 bases). Germline-derived CDR1 and CDR2 are MNHEY and SMNVEV (reference sequence). There are 15 residues in the CDR3. V lost 4 bases and J 2 bases, leaving 14 bases between the germline ends. This CDR3 reads CASSSHRALNYGYTF. Written as DNA, the CDR3 is TGTGCCAGCAGTTCACACAGGGCACTGAACTATGGCTACACCTTC.

The chain has TRBV6-6 and TRBJ1-5, with a possible D match to TRBD1 (6 bases). CDR3 length equals 15 residues. Trimming cost V 1 base and J 1 base, with 8 bases left between them. CDR1 is MNHNY, CDR2 SVGAGI, per germline (reference sequence). The CDR3 DNA reads TGTGCCAGCAGTTACTTCGGACAGAGCAATCAGCCCCAGCATTTT. Translated: CASSYFGQSNQPQHF.

The chain employs TRBV28 and TRBJ2-7; D uncertain. The CDR3 consists of 12 residues. V lost 2 bases, J lost 6 bases, and 8 bases lay in between. Germline-derived CDR1 and CDR2 are MDHEN and SYDVKM. CDR3 sequence reads: CASSLERGEQYF. Written as DNA, the CDR3 is TGTGCCAGCAGTTTAGAGAGAGGCGAGCAGTACTTC.

V gene TRBV18 combines with J gene TRBJ2-1, with D possibly TRBD2 on 5 matching bases. The CDR3 consists of 15 residues. Germline V lookup: CDR1 KGHSH, CDR2 LQKENI. V lost 3 bases and J lost 2, with 11 bases in between. The DNA for the CDR3 is TGTGCCAGCTCACCTGGGAGAGTAGCCTACAATGAGCAGTTCTTC. This codes for CASSPGRVAYNEQFF.

In its sample, this clone was seen once. The chain is built from TRBV15 and TRBJ1-2; no definite D call. The CDR3 loop spans 15 amino acids. CDR1 LNHNV and CDR2 YYDKDF come from the germline V gene (reference sequence). The germline V and J ends were trimmed by 0 bases and 6 bases, with 14 bases remaining between them. CDR3 residues: CATSRDLKGWNGYTF. DNA for the CDR3: TGTGCCACCAGCAGAGATCTTAAGGGTTGGAATGGCTACACCTTC.

The genes are TRBV9 and TRBJ1-1, with a possible D match to TRBD1 (6 bases). Germline V lookup: CDR1 SGDLS, CDR2 YYNGEE. This CDR3 has 16 amino acids. With 0 bases removed from V and 4 bases from J, the gap between germline ends came to 16 bases. The CDR3 protein is CASSVDLLGAGTEAFF. In nucleotides, the CDR3 is TGTGCCAGCAGCGTAGACCTTTTGGGGGCTGGCACTGAAGCTTTCTTT.

The genes are TRBV6-5 and TRBJ1-2; tentative D call: TRBD1 (5 bases). V shed 1 base and J shed 4 bases, with 10 bases lying between them. The germline gives CDR1 MNHEY, CDR2 SVGAGI. CDR3 length equals 14 residues. DNA for the CDR3: TGTGCCAGCAGTTACTTCGGGACTGGCTATGGCTACACCTTC. It codes for CASSYFGTGYGYTF.

The chain carries TRBV19 and TRBJ2-1; 9 nucleotides match TRBD1. The V gene's germline CDR1 is LNHDA and CDR2 SQIVND (reference sequence). The CDR3 runs 12 residues. The ends lost 5 bases at V and 14 bases at J; junction bases unmatched: 7. For the CDR3, the DNA is TGTGCCAGTAGTCAGAGGGACAGGGAGGAGTTCTTC. It specifies CASSQRDREEFF.

The CDR3 loop reads CASSQGGVAKNIQYF. The CDR3, as DNA: TGTGCCAGCAGCCAGGGGGGGGTGGCCAAAAACATTCAGTACTTC. V and J are TRBV3-1 (or the pseudogene TRBV3-2) and TRBJ2-4, with 7 bases aligning to TRBD2. This CDR3 region has 15 residues. J gave up 1 base and V 3 bases, and 3 bases lay outside the gene matches. Germline CDR1 reads LGHDT; CDR2 reads YNNKEL (reference sequence).

Points on this clone: The junction shows a germline mismatch at one end, possibly a read error. The chain couples TRBV13 to TRBJ1-1; maybe TRBD1 (5 bases). The CDR3 covers 13 residues. Germline V gene sequence: CDR1 PRHDT, CDR2 FYEKMQ (reference sequence). CDR3: CASSTSLGTGAFF. As DNA, the CDR3 is TGTGCCAGCAGCACCTCCCTAGGGACTGGAGCTTTCTTT.

The J gene is TRBJ1-2, the V gene TRBV7-2, with 8 bases matching TRBD1. The germline V gene has CDR1 SGHTA and CDR2 FQGNSA. The trim removed 1 base at V and 9 bases at J, leaving 1 base unmatched. The CDR3 runs 12 residues. The CDR3 nucleotides are TGTGCCAGCAGCTTAGACAGGGGGAGCTACACCTTC. Amino acids: CASSLDRGSYTF.

The chain carries TRBV28 and TRBJ1-5; 9 positions match TRBD1. V shed 6 bases, J shed 4 bases, and the junction held 7 bases outside the gene matches. The germline V gene has CDR1 MDHEN and CDR2 SYDVKM. CDR3 size: 15 residues. This chain's CDR3 is CASRFHGQGNQPQHF. Written as DNA, the CDR3 is TGTGCCAGCAGATTCCATGGACAGGGGAATCAGCCCCAGCATTTT.

This chain connects TRBV6-1 to TRBJ1-1, with D possibly TRBD1 on 6 matching bases. V was pared by 2 bases and J by 1 base, with 11 bases between. The CDR3 is 15 residues long. Germline values: CDR1 MNHNS, CDR2 SASEGT. The CDR3 loop reads CASSENDRRNTEAFF. Written as DNA, the CDR3 is TGTGCCAGCAGTGAAAATGACAGGAGGAACACTGAAGCTTTCTTT.

The V call is TRBV5-1, the J call TRBJ1-1; TRBD1 matches 8 bases. The length of the CDR3 is 14 residues. Trimming removed 5 bases from V and 4 bases from J; junction bases left unmatched: 7. From germline, CDR1 is SGHRS and CDR2 YFSETQ. The CDR3 nucleotides read TGCGCCAGCAGTTCAGGGGGCAGGGGCACTGAAGCTTTCTTT. Translated, it gives CASSSGGRGTEAFF.

V usage is TRBV25-1 and J usage is TRBJ1-1; D perhaps matches TRBD1 (6 bases). Trimming cost V 7 bases and J 5 bases, with 23 bases left between them. The germline V gene has CDR1 MGHDK and CDR2 SYGVNS. The CDR3 length is 16 residues. The CDR3 nucleotides are TGTGCCAGCAAAGCCCTCCGTCGGGGGGGCGGGACTGAAGCTTTCTTT. Translated: CASKALRRGGGTEAFF.